One and the same sample provided the 5 T cell receptor beta chains below, sequenced in a study of cytomegalovirus exposure and HLA in healthy donors. PCR amplification relied on 60 Vbeta primers (plus 13 Jbeta primers). Only in-frame clones appear in the TCRdb table, and some are missing; sequencing was by immunoSEQ multiplex PCR. The sample has some 120,000 clones; roughly 70% are singletons. The material sequenced was PBMCs. These receptors were taken from a man aged 30 to 45 in good health and CMV-seronegative.

The chain recombines TRBV4-3 with TRBJ1-2; the match to TRBD1 covers 9 bases. CDR1 and CDR2 from the germline V gene are LGHNA and YSLEER. The CDR3 spans 17 residues. V lost 1 base, J lost 3 bases, and 9 bases stayed unmatched. Written as DNA, the CDR3 is TGCGCCAGCAGCCAAGGAATCCGGGACAGGGAATACTATGGCTACACCTTC. Its protein is CASSQGIRDREYYGYTF.

This clone has only a few counts. This chain links TRBV28 with TRBJ1-6, with unresolved D. Trimming took 6 bases from V and 7 from J, leaving 13 bases between them. This CDR3 contains 14 residues. Germline CDR1 reads MDHEN; CDR2 reads SYDVKM. The CDR3 DNA reads as TGTGCCAGCAGCTACGGAGATGAGAATTCACCCCTCCACTTT. Translating it yields CASSYGDENSPLHF.

The chain links TRBV5-8 to TRBJ2-5; TRBD2 matches 9 bases. The CDR3 has 16 residues. The V gene end was trimmed by 2 bases and the J gene end by 1 base; junction bases not matched to a gene: 6. From germline, CDR1 is SGHTS and CDR2 YDEGEE. CDR3 sequence: CASSFGLAGPQETQYF. CDR3 DNA sequence: TGTGCCAGCAGCTTCGGGCTAGCGGGGCCCCAAGAGACCCAGTACTTC.

The V and J genes are TRBV7-6 and TRBJ2-1, with D possibly being TRBD2 (5 bases). The V end was cut by 4 bases, the J end by 8 bases, with 15 bases between. The CDR3 is 14 amino acids. Germline CDR1 is SGHVS and CDR2 is FNYEAQ. The CDR3 reads CASSSKAGDHEQFF. The CDR3 DNA sequence: TGTGCCAGCAGCTCCAAGGCGGGTGACCATGAGCAGTTCTTC.

V is TRBV28 and J is TRBJ1-4; the D gene is possibly TRBD1 (5 bases). V gave up 7 bases and J gave up 0 bases, with 15 bases separating them. The CDR3 extends over 16 amino acids. Looked up from germline, CDR1 is MDHEN and CDR2 is SYDVKM. CDR3 bases: TGTGCCAGCATCGATTGGGGGGGATCAACTAATGAAAAACTGTTTTTT. As protein: CASIDWGGSTNEKLFF.